This TCR beta chain was sequenced for a study of T cells in Graves' hyperthyroidism and ophthalmopathy. Study findings and constraints: A model built on 13 V-J features separated ophthalmopathy from stable hyperthyroidism.

RNA transcripts were the template for amplifying TCR beta CDR3 regions. The study used the HTBI primer set for a first-round RT-PCR of the TCR CDR3. Each CDR3 protein gets one entry after TCRdb re-called the multiplex PCR reads with MiXCR. The table shows around 99,000 distinct CDR3 sequences, with approximately 15% occurring only once. V shed 7 bases and J 8 bases; nucleotides not matched to a gene: 7. CDR3 length: 15 residues. This clonotype was found many times. The antigen is unknown. Reasons for excluding patients were uncontrolled infection, other autoimmune disease, pregnancy or lactation. Diagnoses rested on clinical symptoms, serum thyroxine and TRAb, thyroid ultrasound and orbital computed tomography.

This clonotype was sampled from a woman aged 45-60 years with Graves' hyperthyroidism. The specimen sequenced was blood. The gene calls are TRBV12-3 or TRBV12-4 and TRBJ2-3, with 15 bases identical to TRBD2. CDR3: CASITEGLAGGTQYF. CDR3 DNA: TGTGCCAGCATCACTGAGGGACTAGCGGGAGGTACGCAGTATTTT.